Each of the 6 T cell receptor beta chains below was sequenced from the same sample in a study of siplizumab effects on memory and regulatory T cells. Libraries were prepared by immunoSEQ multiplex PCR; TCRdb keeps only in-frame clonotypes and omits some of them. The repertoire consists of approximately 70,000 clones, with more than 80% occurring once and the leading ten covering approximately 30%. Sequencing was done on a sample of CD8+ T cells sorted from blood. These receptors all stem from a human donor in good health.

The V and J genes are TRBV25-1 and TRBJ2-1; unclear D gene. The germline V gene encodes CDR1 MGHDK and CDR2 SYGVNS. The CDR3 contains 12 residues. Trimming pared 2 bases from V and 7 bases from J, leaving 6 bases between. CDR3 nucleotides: TGTGCCAGCAGTGAAGGTTTAAATGAGCAGTTCTTC. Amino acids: CASSEGLNEQFF.

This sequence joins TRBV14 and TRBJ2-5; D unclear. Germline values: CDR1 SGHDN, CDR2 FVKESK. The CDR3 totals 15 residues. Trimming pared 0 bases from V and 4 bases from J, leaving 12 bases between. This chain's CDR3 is CASSQDPPYGETQYF. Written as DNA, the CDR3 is TGTGCCAGCAGCCAAGATCCTCCTTATGGAGAGACCCAGTACTTC. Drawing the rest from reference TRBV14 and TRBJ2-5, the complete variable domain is EAGVTQFPSHSVIEKGQTVTLRCDPISGHDNLYWYRRVMGKEIKFLLHFVKESKQDESGMPNNRFLAERTGGTYSTLKVQPAELEDSGVYFCASSQDPPYGETQYFGPGTRLLVL.

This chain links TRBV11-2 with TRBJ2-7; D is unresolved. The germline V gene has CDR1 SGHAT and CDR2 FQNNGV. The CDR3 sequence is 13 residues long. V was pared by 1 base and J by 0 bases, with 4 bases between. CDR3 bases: TGTGCCAGCAGCTTAGGGGTCTCCTACGAGCAGTACTTC. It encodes CASSLGVSYEQYF.

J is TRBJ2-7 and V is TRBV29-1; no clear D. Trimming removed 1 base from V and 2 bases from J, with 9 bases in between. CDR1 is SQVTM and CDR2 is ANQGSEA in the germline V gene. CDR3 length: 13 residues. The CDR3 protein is CSVEGTTTYEQYF. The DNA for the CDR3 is TGCAGCGTTGAAGGTACCACGACCTACGAGCAGTACTTC.

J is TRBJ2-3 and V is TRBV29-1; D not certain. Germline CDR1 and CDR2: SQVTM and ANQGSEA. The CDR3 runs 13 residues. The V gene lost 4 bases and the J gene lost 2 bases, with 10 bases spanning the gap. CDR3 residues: CSVVWLHTDTQYF. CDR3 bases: TGCAGCGTTGTTTGGCTTCACACAGATACGCAGTATTTT.

CDR3 DNA sequence: TGTGCCAGCAGTCCCCGGGGAGCTGGAAACACCATATATTTT. Amino acid sequence: CASSPRGAGNTIYF. The gene calls are TRBV27 and TRBJ1-3, with D uncertain. The CDR3 covers 14 residues. Trimming stripped 5 bases from V and 2 bases from J, with 10 bases between. Per germline, CDR1 MNHEY and CDR2 SMNVEV (reference sequence).